This TCR beta chain was captured in a study of blood T cell repertoires in COVID-19. As for the study in general: From the United States, Italy and Spain came samples of acute and convalescent COVID-19. From T cells, B-cell-depleted T cells, or PBMCs came the material, which was cDNA or gDNA.

This clone was seen more than once but under ten times. Germline CDR1 MNHEY, CDR2 SMNVEV (reference sequence). The CDR3 totals 16 residues. The ends lost 8 bases at V and 1 base at J; junction bases unmatched: 11. Per the original methods: Estimation of nucleated cell counts relied on the amplification of reference gene primers. Some clones are missing from TCRdb's copy, which holds only in-frame ones; the method was immunoSEQ multiplex PCR. The V and J calls and clone size are taken from that table; D and trimming were inferred from the DNA. The sample consists of roughly 230,000 clones, about four fifths of them appearing once.

The sequenced sample was peripheral blood. The chain recombines TRBV27 with TRBJ2-5; 9 bases line up with TRBD2. The TCR originated in a woman at least 80 years old with acute or convalescent COVID-19. For the CDR3, the DNA is TGTGCCAGCCGCGACCTAATGCGGGGGGGCCAAGAGACCCAGTACTTC. This translates into CASRDLMRGGQETQYF.